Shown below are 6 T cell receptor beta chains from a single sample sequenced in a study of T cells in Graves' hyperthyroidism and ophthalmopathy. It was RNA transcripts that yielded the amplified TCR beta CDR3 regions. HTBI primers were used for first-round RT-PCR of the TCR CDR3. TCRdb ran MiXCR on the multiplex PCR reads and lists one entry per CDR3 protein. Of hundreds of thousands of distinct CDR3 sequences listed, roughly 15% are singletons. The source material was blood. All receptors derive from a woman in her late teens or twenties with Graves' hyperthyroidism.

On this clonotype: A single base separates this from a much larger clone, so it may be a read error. The CDR3 region has the DNA TGTGCCAGCAGTTTATCCATCAGACCAGCGGGTTACGAGCAGTACTTC. Residues: CASSLSIRPAGYEQYF. The chain carries TRBV27 and TRBJ2-7, with a tentative D call TRBD2 (6 bases). This CDR3 has 16 residues. Between the trimmed V and J ends, which lost 0 bases and 4 bases, there was a span of 16 bases. The germline CDR1 and CDR2 sequences are MNHEY and SMNVEV (reference sequence).

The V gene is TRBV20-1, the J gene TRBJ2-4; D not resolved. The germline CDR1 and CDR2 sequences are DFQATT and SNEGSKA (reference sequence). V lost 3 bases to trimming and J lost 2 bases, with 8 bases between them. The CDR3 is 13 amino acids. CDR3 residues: CSASWLSKNIQYF. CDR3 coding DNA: TGCAGTGCTAGTTGGCTGTCCAAAAACATTCAGTACTTC.

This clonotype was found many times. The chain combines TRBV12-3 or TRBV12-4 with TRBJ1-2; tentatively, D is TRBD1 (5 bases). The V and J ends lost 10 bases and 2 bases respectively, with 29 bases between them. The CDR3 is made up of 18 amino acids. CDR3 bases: TGTGCCACCGAAGGATGGGGAACAGGCTCAACCAAAAACTATGGCTACACCTTC. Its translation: CATEGWGTGSTKNYGYTF.

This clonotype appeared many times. The CDR3 loop is CASSRPPGNSYEQYF. DNA of the CDR3: TGTGCCAGCAGTCGTCCACCCGGGAATTCCTACGAGCAGTACTTC. The chain has TRBV6-2 or TRBV6-3 and TRBJ2-7, with D possibly TRBD2 on 5 matching bases. The CDR3 runs 15 residues. Germline assignment: CDR1 MNHEY and CDR2 SVGEGT. Trimming pared 5 bases from V and 1 base from J, leaving 15 bases between.

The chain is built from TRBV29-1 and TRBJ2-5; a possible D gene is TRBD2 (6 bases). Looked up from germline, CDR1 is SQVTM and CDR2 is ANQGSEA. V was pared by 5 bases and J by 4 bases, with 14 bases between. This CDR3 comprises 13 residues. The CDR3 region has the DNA TGCAGCGTTTCTGGGAGGATGGTAGAGACCCAGTACTTC. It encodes CSVSGRMVETQYF.

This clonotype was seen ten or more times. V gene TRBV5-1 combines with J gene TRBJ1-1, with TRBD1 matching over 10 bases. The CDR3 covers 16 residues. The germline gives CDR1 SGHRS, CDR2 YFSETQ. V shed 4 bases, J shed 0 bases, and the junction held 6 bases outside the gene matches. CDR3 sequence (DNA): TGCGCCAGCAGCGGGAGACAGGGGGCAATGAACACTGAAGCTTTCTTT. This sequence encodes CASSGRQGAMNTEAFF.